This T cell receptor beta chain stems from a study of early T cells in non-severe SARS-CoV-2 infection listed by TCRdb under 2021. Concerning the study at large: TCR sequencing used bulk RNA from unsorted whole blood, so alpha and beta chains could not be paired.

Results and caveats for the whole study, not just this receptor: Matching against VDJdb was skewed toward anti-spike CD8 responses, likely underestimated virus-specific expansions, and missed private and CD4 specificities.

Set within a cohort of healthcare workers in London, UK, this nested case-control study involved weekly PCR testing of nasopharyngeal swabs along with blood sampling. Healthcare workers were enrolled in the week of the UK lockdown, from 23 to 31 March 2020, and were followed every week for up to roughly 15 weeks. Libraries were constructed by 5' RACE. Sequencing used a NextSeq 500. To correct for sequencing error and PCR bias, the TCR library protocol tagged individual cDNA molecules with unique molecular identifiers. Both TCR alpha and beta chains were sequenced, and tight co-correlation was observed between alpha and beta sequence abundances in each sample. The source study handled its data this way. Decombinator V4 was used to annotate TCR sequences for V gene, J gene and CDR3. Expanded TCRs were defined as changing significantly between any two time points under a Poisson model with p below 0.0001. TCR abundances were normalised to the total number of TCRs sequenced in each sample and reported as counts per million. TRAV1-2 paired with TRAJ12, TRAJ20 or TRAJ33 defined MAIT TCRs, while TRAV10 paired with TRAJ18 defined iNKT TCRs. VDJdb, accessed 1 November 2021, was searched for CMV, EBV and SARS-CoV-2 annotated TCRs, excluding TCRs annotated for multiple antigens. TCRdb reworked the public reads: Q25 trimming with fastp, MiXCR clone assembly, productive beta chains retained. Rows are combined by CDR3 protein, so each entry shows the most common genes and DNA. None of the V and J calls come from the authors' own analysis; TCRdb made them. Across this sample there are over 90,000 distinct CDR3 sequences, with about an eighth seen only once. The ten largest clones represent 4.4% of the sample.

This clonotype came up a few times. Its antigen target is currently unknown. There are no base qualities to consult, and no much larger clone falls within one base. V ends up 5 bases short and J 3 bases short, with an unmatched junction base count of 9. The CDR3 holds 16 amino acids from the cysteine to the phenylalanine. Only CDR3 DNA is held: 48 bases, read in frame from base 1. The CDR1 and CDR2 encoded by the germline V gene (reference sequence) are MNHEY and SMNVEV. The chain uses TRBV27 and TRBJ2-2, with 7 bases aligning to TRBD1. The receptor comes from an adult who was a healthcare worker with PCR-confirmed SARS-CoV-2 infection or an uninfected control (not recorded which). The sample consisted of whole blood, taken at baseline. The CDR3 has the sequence CASSPKTGIDTGELFF. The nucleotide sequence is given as TGTGCCAGCAGTCCAAAGACAGGGATAGACACCGGGGAGCTGTTTTTT.